The subject of this entry is one TCR beta chain. Germline-derived CDR1 and CDR2 are SQVTM and ANQGSEA. The CDR3 contains 13 residues. The J segment lost 7 bases and the V segment lost 5 bases, leaving 9 bases of the junction unmatched. This entry comes from a study of T cell responses to AZD1222 COVID-19 vaccine. The protocol was immunoSEQ multiplex PCR, while the TCRdb copy is restricted to in-frame clones and leaves out a portion. Among under 150,000 clones listed, 93% were seen once. The V call is TRBV29-1, the J call TRBJ2-5, with TRBD1 identical over 8 bases. The source of this sequence is an adult in good health. The sample in question was peripheral blood, obtained on day 0 of AZD1222 vaccination. CDR3 in amino acids: CSVYLQGAGTQYF. CDR3 DNA sequence: TGCAGCGTTTACCTCCAGGGGGCGGGGACCCAGTACTTC.